The rows below give T cell receptor beta chains drawn from one sample of a study of cytomegalovirus exposure and HLA in healthy donors. This table comes from immunoSEQ multiplex PCR, and its TCRdb copy is limited to in-frame clones, with some not included. The repertoire consists of about 170,000 clones, with over 80% occurring once and the leading ten covering approximately 2.4%. Sequenced input: PBMCs. The receptors derive from a male donor in good health and CMV-seronegative. CDR3s include the opening cysteine and the closing phenylalanine or tryptophan. The D gene is left open where the match is weak. Size is stated for part of the rows, as once, few or many counts, or as a class when the clone is expanded.

j_call v_call d_call clone_size cdr3_nt cdr3_aa
TRBJ1-6 TRBV4-3 NA NA TGCGCCAGCAGCCAAGGACAGCCAAAAAATTCACCCCTCCACTTT CASSQGQPKNSPLHF
TRBJ1-5 TRBV5-1 NA NA TGCGCCAGCAGCCCAGGGGTTAGCCCCAATCAGCCCCAGCATTTT CASSPGVSPNQPQHF
TRBJ2-1 TRBV6-1 TRBD2 NA TGTGCCAGCTTCTTAGCGGGCTCAGGTAATGAGCAGTTCTTC CASFLAGSGNEQFF
TRBJ2-7 TRBV9 NA NA TGTGCCAGCAGCGCCCATGAGTACCCTTCCTACGAGCAGTACTTC CASSAHEYPSYEQYF
TRBJ1-1 TRBV6-5 TRBD1 NA TGTGCCAGCAGTACGGACAGGGCCACTGAAGCTTTCTTT CASSTDRATEAFF
TRBJ1-6 TRBV5-4 TRBD1 NA TGTGCCAGCAGCTCCCGCGGACAGGGTAATTCACCCCTCCACTTT CASSSRGQGNSPLHF
TRBJ1-2 TRBV30 TRBD1 NA TGTGCCTGGAGTCCGCGACAGGGATACAGAGACCGCTTC CAWSPRQGYRDRF
TRBJ1-2 TRBV27 TRBD1 NA TGTGCCAACAGTCCAAGGGGGCTCGGCTATGGCTACACCTTC CANSPRGLGYGYTF
TRBJ2-3 TRBV5-1 NA NA TGCGCCAGCAGCCCCCCGGGGGACGTCACAGATACGCAGTATTTT CASSPPGDVTDTQYF
TRBJ2-6 TRBV6-5 TRBD2 NA TGTGCCAGCAGTTACTCGGGACTAGGAGCCAACGTCCTGACTTTC CASSYSGLGANVLTF
TRBJ2-5 TRBV7-2 NA NA TGTGCCAGCAGCTTAGGCGGCAGGGTGCTGGGAGAGACCCAGTACTTC CASSLGGRVLGETQYF
TRBJ1-6 TRBV19 TRBD1 NA TGTGCCAGTAGTGTCGGGGTGGGACAGGCTTCACCCCTCCACTTT CASSVGVGQASPLHF
TRBJ1-2 TRBV6-6 TRBD1 NA TGTGCCAGCAGTTACTCCGGGACAGGTACCTATGGCTACACCTTC CASSYSGTGTYGYTF
TRBJ2-2 TRBV16 TRBD1 NA TGTGCCAGCAGCCGAGGGGGCAGCGGGGAGCTGTTTTTT CASSRGGSGELFF
TRBJ1-1 TRBV6-5 TRBD1 NA TGTGCCAGCAGCCCCTCTGGACAGGGCTGGGGAGCTTTCTTT CASSPSGQGWGAFF
TRBJ2-1 TRBV7-6 NA few TGTGCCAGCAGCTTAGATTACGGGGGCTACAATGAGCAGTTCTTC CASSLDYGGYNEQFF
TRBJ1-2 TRBV19 NA once TGTGCCAGTAGTGTATCGACTCTATGGCATACGGGCCAGGGGAAGACTAACTATGGCTACACCTTC CASSVSTLWHTGQGKTNYGYTF
TRBJ2-2 TRBV27 TRBD2 NA TGTGCCAGCAGGAAAGCGGGGCCCCTTATCACCGGGGAGCTGTTTTTT CASRKAGPLITGELFF
TRBJ2-7 TRBV9 NA once TGTGCCAGCAGCGTCGGTTGTTCGCCGGGGGAGGTATGCGAGCAGTACTTC CASSVGCSPGEVCEQYF
TRBJ1-5 TRBV6-5 NA NA TGTGCCAGCAGTTACAACAGAGAGAGCAATCAGCCCCAGCATTTT CASSYNRESNQPQHF
TRBJ1-2 TRBV7-2 NA NA TGTGCCAGCAGCTTAATTCGGAGCTATGGCTACACCTTC CASSLIRSYGYTF
TRBJ2-5 TRBV2 TRBD1 NA TGTGCCAGCAATGGACAGGGTCGCCAAGAGACCCAGTACTTC CASNGQGRQETQYF
TRBJ1-5 TRBV4-3 TRBD1 NA TGCGCCAGCAGCCAAGTAGAGGGGGCTCGTCAGCCCCAGCATTTT CASSQVEGARQPQHF
TRBJ2-1 TRBV30 TRBD1 NA TGTGCCTGGAGTGCGGGACAGAAGTACAATGAGCAGTTCTTC CAWSAGQKYNEQFF